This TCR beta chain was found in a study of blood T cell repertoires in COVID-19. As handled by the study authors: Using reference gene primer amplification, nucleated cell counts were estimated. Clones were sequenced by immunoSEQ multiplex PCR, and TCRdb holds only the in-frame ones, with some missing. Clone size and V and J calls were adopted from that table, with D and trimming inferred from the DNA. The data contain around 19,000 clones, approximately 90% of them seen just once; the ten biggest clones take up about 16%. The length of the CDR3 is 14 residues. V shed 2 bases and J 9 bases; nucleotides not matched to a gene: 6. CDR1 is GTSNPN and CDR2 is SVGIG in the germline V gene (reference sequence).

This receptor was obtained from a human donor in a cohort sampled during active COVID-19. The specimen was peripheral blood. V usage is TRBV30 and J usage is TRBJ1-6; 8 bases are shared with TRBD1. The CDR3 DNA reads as TGTGCCTGGAGTCCTGACAGGGGCGGTTCACCCCTCCACTTT. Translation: CAWSPDRGGSPLHF.